The source of this TCR beta chain is a study of blood T cells in healthy people across ages. This clonotype was recorded many times. Its antigen is unknown. Trimming removed 0 bases from V and 5 bases from J; junction bases left unmatched: 9. From germline, CDR1 is LGHNA and CDR2 YNFKEQ. This CDR3 has 16 residues. Study-wide results and limits: A roughly linear fall in TCR beta diversity per million T cells was seen with increasing age. For the donors, CMV status was unknown and possibly confounded expanded clonotype changes.

Primed by a sample-barcoded 5' primer and a J-beta primer mix, a second PCR proceeded for about 6 to 11 cycles. A template-switch adaptor with 12 random nucleotides tagged each cDNA molecule. A single record per CDR3 protein comes from TCRdb applying MiXCR to the 5' RACE reads. The profile covers hundreds of thousands of distinct CDR3 sequences, with less than 35% appearing a single time and around a sixth taken by the ten largest. The chain couples TRBV4-2 to TRBJ2-5; 7 bases align to TRBD1. This clonotype was obtained from a woman of 80 years or more in good health. Input material: blood. The CDR3 reads CASSQEGGQSQETQYF. CDR3 DNA: TGTGCCAGCAGCCAAGAAGGGGGCCAATCTCAGGAGACCCAGTACTTC.